This T cell receptor (beta chain) was identified in a study of shared clonotypes between healthy human individuals (dated by TCRdb to 2020 to 2022). Regarding the study in general: The cohort comprised a couple of women and a few men aged 18 to 49 years. For each donor, CD4 naive and CD4 memory were each given three plates, CD8 naive was given two plates, and CD8 memory was given one plate. Blood TCR repertoires of roughly five healthy adults were deeply sequenced to estimate repertoire size and the extent of clonotype sharing between individuals. Different laboratories and diverse techniques were used to prepare libraries and sequence TCR repertoires, to increase sequencing depth and limit assay-specific biases. Between about 0.85 and 10 billion PBMCs per donor were obtained by leukapheresis.

From the cysteine up to the phenylalanine, the CDR3 has a length of 15 residues. Of the read, only the CDR3 DNA is kept; its 45 bases are in frame from base 1. According to the germline V gene, CDR1 reads SGHRS and CDR2 reads YFSETQ. Here V drops 0 bases and J drops 4 bases, and the junction holds 3 bases not matched to any gene. Overall study outcomes, separate from this receptor: Sampling was restricted to blood, and TCR repertoires in tissue are likely to differ from TCR repertoires in blood. When a few donors were compared, the shared fraction of clonotypes was 5% to 6.5% for naive CD4, roughly 3.4% for naive CD8, 2.3% for memory CD4, and approximately 0.4% for memory CD8. The small number of donors limited the genetic and exposure-history diversity represented. Even with the large sequencing depth, rarefaction of the sorted-subset datasets indicated that sequencing was incomplete. Naive subsets generally had larger estimated clonotype richness than memory subsets. Compared with non-shared clonotypes, the clonotypes found in all four sorted-subset donors had higher generation probabilities. Pairwise subsampling led to the expectation that sequencing depth would affect the degree of clonotype sharing among donors.

TCR CDR3 regions were amplified from genomic DNA by multiplex PCR using the deep immunoSEQ assay. Genomic DNA extracted from each cell subset was distributed evenly over all wells of several immunoSEQ 96-well plates, and each plate served as one replicate. Each replicate PCR for sorted subsets received roughly 0.2 ug genomic DNA, equal to about 30,000 T cell genomes. Purified libraries were measured with a Qubit 3.0 fluorometer, size-checked on a Bioanalyzer 2100, and measured again with the KAPA Library Quantification kit. Each immunoSEQ 96-well plate was sequenced on its own single-read 150-cycle Illumina NextSeq 550 flow cell. The authors' analysis ran thus. Because only junctional sequences without quality scores were contained in the immunoSEQ output, filtering matching that applied to full-length reads could not be performed. To assign V/J genes and CDR3, sequences were annotated using PyIR, a Python wrapper for IgBLAST v1.9, with IMGT germline references. Reads with weak V/J assignments (E-value above 1e-6), missing CDR3, stop codons, out-of-frame junctions, or ambiguous translated residues were removed. A V3J clonotype was defined by an identical inferred V gene, J gene, and CDR3 amino acid sequence. Percentage overlap between repertoires was computed as shared unique clonotypes divided by the size of the smaller repertoire. RTK rarefaction, the Chao1 estimator, and Recon v2.1 estimates of unobserved clonotypes were used to assess repertoire richness. For all TCRbeta clonotypes obtained by the gDNA method from a few donors, generation probabilities were computed with OLGA. TCRdb obtained this table from immuneACCESS and retained in-frame rearrangements with V and J assigned. These tables miss some clones; where compared with another copy, unresolved V genes account for less than half of the shortfall, and the remainder is unexplained. The V and J calls and clone size come from that table; D and trimming were worked out from the DNA. Recorded for this sample are roughly 1,100,000 clones; about 75% of them occurred a single time. The top ten clonotypes cover approximately 1.3% of the sample.

The donors were healthy, HIV-negative adults with no recently reported acute infections or vaccinations. Every donor was a Caucasian adult residing in Nashville, Tennessee, USA. CD4+ T cells were enriched through magnetic negative selection, after which naive cells were positively selected on CD45RA and the remaining negative fraction served as the memory subset. Blood was obtained by leukapheresis, after which PBMCs were separated by Ficoll-Histopaque density gradient centrifugation and cryopreserved in liquid nitrogen vapor phase. Analytical flow cytometry was used to check the purity and quantity of each magnetically sorted T cell population. From each sorted fraction, genomic DNA was isolated and quantified by UV absorbance on a Nanodrop 2000c. A note on this clone: Its recognized antigen is unknown. One base away there is no much larger clone; base qualities are not given.

The V and J genes are TRBV5-1 and TRBJ2-1; TRBD2 lines up with 8 middle nucleotides. Sample: memory CD4+ T cells sorted from blood. The sample's cell subset or site label is to be understood as: CD45RA-negative fraction. The source is a man younger than 35 in good health. Read as DNA, the sequence is TGCGCCAGCAGCTTGGCAGCGGGAGCGTACAATGAGCAGTTCTTC. It translates to CASSLAAGAYNEQFF.